This paragraph reports one T cell receptor beta chain. What it binds is not known. Trimming stripped 7 bases from V and 4 bases from J, with 13 bases between. CDR3 length: 13 residues. Per the germline V gene, CDR1 is MNHNS and CDR2 is SASEGT. These data originate in a study of OX40 agonist ivuxolimab in advanced cancers. At the level of the study: All patients had ivuxolimab intravenously every 2 weeks at 0.01 to 10 mg/kg. Age averaged around 60 years (range about 23 to 85), and more than 80% were male. Three dose-escalation patients had partial responses: one with hepatocellular carcinoma and two with cutaneous melanoma. Study-wide findings and caveats: Part of the nonresponder group also had normalized T-cell clonal expansion that was low.

The protocol was immunoSEQ multiplex PCR, while the TCRdb copy is restricted to in-frame clones and leaves out a portion. This sample has tens of thousands of clones, with 80% to 90% found just once. Sample: CD4+ or CD8+ T cells sorted from blood, taken in a trial of the OX40 agonist ivuxolimab. The TCR was taken from an adult with an advanced solid tumor such as melanoma, head and neck, liver or kidney cancer. V and J are TRBV6-1 and TRBJ1-2; the D gene is possibly TRBD1 (5 bases). DNA for the CDR3: TGTGCCAGCACCGGGGGGAGATTCTATGGCTACACCTTC. Its translation is CASTGGRFYGYTF.